The clone carrying this T cell receptor beta chain was detected a few times. CDR1 MDHEN and CDR2 SYDVKM come from the germline V gene. V was clipped by 4 bases and J by 4 bases; unmatched bases: 6. This CDR3 is 14 amino acids long. The repertoire was sequenced with immunoSEQ multiplex PCR; TCRdb's copy has only in-frame clones and lacks some. The table lists about 87,000 clones, approximately 92% of them singletons, with around 1.4% in the top ten. The data were obtained in a study of T cell changes during pregnancy in multiple sclerosis. The chain joins TRBV28 to TRBJ1-1; TRBD1 agrees at 7 bases. The receptor was isolated from a female donor in good health, enrolled as a control in a pregnancy study. Sequencing used peripheral blood, obtained in the third trimester of pregnancy. CDR3 loop: CASSSTGWSTEAFF. The CDR3 coding sequence is TGTGCCAGCAGTTCGACAGGGTGGAGCACTGAAGCTTTCTTT.